This TCR beta chain stems from a study of pediatric ulcerative colitis. This clone was picked up one time. The V end lost 4 bases, the J end lost 4 bases, and 6 bases lay between the germline ends. Germline CDR1 and CDR2: SGHNT and YYREEE (reference sequence). CDR3 length equals 12 residues. The table came from immunoSEQ multiplex PCR; TCRdb's copy has only in-frame clones and leaves some out. The sample consists of 45,000 to 55,000 clones, around 78% of them appearing once. The rectum was sampled with one to two pinch biopsies at colonoscopy. The chain combines TRBV5-4 with TRBJ1-3, with D unresolved. The receptor was derived from a girl aged 5-17 years with moderate ulcerative colitis. Sample: gut tissue. As DNA, the CDR3 is TGTGCCAGCAGCACCGACGGAAACACCATATATTTT. This codes for CASSTDGNTIYF.